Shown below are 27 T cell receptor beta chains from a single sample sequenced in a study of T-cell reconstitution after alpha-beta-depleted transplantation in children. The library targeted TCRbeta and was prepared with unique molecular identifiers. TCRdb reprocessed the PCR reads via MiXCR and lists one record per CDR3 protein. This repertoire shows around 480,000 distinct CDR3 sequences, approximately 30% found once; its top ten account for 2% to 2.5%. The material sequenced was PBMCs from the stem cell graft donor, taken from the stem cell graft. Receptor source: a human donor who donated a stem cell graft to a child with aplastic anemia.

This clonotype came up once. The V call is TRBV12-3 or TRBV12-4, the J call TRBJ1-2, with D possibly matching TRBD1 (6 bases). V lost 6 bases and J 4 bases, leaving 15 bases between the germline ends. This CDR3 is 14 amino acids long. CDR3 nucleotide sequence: TGTGCCAGCAGCCGACAGGAGGCTGGCTATGGCTACACCTTC. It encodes CASSRQEAGYGYTF.

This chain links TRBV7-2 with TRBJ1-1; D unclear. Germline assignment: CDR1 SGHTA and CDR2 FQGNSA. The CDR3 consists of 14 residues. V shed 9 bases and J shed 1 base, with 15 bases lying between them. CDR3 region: CASRGGPSNTEAFF. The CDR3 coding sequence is TGTGCCAGTCGCGGCGGACCGTCGAACACTGAAGCTTTCTTT.

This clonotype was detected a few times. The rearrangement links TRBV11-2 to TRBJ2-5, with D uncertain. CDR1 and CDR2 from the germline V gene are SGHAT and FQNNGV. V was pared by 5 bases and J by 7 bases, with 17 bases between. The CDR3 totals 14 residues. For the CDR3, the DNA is TGTGCCAGCAGCCCGCACGCCACAATAGGGACCCAGTACTTC. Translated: CASSPHATIGTQYF.

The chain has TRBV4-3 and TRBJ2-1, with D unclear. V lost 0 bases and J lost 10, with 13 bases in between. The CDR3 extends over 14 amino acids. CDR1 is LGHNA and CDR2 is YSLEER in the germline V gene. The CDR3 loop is CASSQDPHREEQFF. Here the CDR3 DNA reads TGCGCCAGCAGCCAAGATCCCCACAGAGAGGAGCAGTTCTTC.

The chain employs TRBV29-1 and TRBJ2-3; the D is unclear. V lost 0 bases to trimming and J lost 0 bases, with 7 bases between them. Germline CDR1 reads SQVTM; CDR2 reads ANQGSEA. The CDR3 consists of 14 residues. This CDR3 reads CSVEDMLSTDTQYF. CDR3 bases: TGCAGCGTTGAAGATATGCTTAGCACAGATACGCAGTATTTT.

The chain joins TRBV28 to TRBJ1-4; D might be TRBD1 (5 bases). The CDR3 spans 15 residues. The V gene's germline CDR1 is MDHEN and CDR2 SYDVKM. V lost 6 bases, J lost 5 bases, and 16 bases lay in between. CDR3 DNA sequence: TGTGCCAGCAGCAATCGAGCAGGGAACAATGAAAAACTGTTTTTT. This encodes CASSNRAGNNEKLFF. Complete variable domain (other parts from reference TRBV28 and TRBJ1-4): DVKVTQSSRYLVKRTGEKVFLECVQDMDHENMFWYRQDPGLGLRLIYFSYDVKMKEKGDIPEGYSVSREKKERFSLILESASTNQTSMYLCASSNRAGNNEKLFFGSGTQLSVL.

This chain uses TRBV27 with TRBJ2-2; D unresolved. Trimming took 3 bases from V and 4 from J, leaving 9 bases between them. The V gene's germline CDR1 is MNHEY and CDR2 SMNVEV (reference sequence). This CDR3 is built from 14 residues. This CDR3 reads CASSFGELTGELFF. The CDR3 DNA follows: TGTGCCAGCAGTTTCGGCGAGCTCACCGGGGAGCTGTTTTTT.

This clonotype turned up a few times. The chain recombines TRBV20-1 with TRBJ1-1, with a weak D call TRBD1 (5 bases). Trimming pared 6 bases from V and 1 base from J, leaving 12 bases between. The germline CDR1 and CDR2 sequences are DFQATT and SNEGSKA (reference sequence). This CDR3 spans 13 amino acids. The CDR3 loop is CSAQDGGNTEAFF. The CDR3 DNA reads TGCAGTGCGCAAGATGGGGGGAACACTGAAGCTTTCTTT.

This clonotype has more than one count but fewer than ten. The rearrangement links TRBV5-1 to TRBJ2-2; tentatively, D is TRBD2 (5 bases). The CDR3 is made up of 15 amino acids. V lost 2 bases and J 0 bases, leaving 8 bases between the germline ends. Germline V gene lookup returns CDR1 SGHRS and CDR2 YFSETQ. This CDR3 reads CASSFELANTGELFF. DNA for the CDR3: TGCGCCAGCAGCTTCGAACTAGCGAACACCGGGGAGCTGTTTTTT.

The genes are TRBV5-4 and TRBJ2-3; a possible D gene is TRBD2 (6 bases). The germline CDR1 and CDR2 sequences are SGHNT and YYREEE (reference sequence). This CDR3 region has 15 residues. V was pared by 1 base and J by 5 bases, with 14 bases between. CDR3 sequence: CASSLRESRKDTQYF. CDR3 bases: TGTGCCAGCAGCTTGCGGGAGAGTCGGAAAGATACGCAGTATTTT.

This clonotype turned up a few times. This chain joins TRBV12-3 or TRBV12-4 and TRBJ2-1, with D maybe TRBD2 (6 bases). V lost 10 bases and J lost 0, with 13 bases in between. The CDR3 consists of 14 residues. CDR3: CAITAGSSYNEQFF. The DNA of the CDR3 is TGTGCCATTACCGCGGGGAGCTCCTACAATGAGCAGTTCTTC.

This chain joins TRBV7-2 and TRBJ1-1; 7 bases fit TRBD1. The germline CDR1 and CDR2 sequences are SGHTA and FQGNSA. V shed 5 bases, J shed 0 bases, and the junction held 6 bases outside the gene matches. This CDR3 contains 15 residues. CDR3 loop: CASSPSGGLNTEAFF. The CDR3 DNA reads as TGTGCCAGCAGCCCCTCAGGGGGACTGAACACTGAAGCTTTCTTT.

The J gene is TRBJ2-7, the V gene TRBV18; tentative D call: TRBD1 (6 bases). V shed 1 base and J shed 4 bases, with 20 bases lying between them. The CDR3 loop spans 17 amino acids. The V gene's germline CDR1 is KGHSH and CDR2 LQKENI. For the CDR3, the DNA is TGTGCCAGCTCACCACGGGTTATGACAGGAACAACGTACGAGCAGTACGTC. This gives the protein CASSPRVMTGTTYEQYV.

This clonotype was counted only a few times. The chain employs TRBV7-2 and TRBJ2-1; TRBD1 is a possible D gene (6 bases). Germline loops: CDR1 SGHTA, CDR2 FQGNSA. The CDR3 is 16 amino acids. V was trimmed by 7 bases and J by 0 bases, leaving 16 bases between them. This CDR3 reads CASTLDSPRSYNEQFF. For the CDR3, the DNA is TGTGCCAGCACCCTGGACAGCCCCCGCTCCTACAATGAGCAGTTCTTC.

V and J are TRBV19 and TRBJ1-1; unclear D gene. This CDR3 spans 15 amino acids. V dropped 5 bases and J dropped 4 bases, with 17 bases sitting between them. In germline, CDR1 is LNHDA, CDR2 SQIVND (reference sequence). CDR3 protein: CASSQPQSGSTEAFF. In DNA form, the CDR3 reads TGTGCCAGTAGTCAGCCCCAGTCGGGGTCCACTGAAGCTTTCTTT.

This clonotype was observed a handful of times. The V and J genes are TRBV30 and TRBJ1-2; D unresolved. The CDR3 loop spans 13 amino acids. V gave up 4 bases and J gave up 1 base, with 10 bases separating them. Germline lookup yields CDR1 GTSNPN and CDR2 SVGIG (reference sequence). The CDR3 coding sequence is TGTGCCTGGACGTTAGGAATTAACTATGGCTACACCTTC. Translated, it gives CAWTLGINYGYTF.

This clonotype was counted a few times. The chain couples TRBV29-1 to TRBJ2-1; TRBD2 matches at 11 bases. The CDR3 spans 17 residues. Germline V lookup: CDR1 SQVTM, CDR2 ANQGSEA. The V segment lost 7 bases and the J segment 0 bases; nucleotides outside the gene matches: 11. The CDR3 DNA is TGCAGCGCTACCGGGACTAGCGGTCAGAGCTCCTACAATGAGCAGTTCTTC. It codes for CSATGTSGQSSYNEQFF.

In DNA form, the CDR3 reads TGTGCCAGCAGCTTAGGGGTTCAGGGCCCTGGGGCTTTCTTT. Its protein product is CASSLGVQGPGAFF. V is TRBV7-9 and J is TRBJ1-1; D may be TRBD1 (5 bases). Trimming removed 1 base from V and 11 bases from J, with 17 bases in between. Germline V gene sequence: CDR1 SEHNR, CDR2 FQNEAQ (reference sequence). The CDR3 spans 14 residues.

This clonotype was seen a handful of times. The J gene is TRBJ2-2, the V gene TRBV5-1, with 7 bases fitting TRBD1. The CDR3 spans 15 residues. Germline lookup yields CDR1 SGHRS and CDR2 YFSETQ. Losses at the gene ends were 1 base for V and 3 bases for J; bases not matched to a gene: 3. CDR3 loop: CASSLWDSDTGELFF. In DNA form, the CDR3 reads TGCGCCAGCAGCTTGTGGGACAGCGACACCGGGGAGCTGTTTTTT.

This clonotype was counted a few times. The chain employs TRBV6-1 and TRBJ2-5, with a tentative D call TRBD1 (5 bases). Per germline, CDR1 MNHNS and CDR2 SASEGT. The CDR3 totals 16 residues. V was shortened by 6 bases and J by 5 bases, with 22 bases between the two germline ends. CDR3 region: CASSVNLQGIPETQYF. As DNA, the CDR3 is TGTGCCAGCAGCGTCAACCTTCAGGGAATTCCTGAGACCCAGTACTTC.

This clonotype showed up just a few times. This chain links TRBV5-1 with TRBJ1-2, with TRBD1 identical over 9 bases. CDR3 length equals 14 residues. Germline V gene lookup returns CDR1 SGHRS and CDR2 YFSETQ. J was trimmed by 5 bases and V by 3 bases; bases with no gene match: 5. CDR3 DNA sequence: TGCGCCAGCAGCTCCGGGACAGGGATTTATGGCTACACCTTC. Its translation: CASSSGTGIYGYTF.

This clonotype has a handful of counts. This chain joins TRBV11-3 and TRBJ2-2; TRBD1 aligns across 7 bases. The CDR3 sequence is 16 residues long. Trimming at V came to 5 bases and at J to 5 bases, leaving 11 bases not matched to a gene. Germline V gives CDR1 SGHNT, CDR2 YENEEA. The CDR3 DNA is TGTGCCAGCAGCCCCTCCAGGGGGTCCGCGACCGGGGAGCTGTTTTTT. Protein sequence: CASSPSRGSATGELFF.

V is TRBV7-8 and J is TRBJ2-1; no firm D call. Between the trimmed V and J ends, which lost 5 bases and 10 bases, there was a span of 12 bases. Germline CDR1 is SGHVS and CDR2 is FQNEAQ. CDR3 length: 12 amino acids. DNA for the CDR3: TGTGCCAGCAGCACACACCTCAACGAGCAGTTCTTC. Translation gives CASSTHLNEQFF.

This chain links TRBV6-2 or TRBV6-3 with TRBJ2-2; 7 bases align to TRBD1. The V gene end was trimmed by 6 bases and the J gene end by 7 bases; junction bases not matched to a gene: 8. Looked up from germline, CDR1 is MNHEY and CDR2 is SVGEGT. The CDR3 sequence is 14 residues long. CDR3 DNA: TGTGCCAGCAGGGGCGACAGGGTGATCGGGGAGCTGTTTTTT. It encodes CASRGDRVIGELFF.

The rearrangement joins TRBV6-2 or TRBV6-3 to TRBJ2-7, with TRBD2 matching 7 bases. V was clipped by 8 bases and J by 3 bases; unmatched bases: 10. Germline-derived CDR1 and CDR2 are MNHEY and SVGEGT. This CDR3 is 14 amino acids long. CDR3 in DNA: TGTGCCAGCGAATTTGGCGGGAGTATCTACGAGCAGTACTTC. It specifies CASEFGGSIYEQYF.

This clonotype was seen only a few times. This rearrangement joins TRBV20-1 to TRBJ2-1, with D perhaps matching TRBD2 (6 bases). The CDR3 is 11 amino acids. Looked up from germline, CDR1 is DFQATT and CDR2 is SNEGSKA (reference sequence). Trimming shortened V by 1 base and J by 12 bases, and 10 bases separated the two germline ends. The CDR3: CSARGGTRQFF. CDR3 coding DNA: TGCAGTGCTAGAGGAGGGACTCGGCAGTTCTTC.

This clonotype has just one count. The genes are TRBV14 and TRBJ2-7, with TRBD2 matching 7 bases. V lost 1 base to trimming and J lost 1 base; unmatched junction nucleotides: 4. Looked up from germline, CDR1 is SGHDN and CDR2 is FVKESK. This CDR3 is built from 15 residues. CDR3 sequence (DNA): TGTGCCAGCAGCCAAGTCCAGCGGGGATCCTACGAGCAGTACTTC. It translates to CASSQVQRGSYEQYF.